The 24 T cell receptor beta chains listed next were all sequenced from one sample in a study of blood T cell repertoires in COVID-19. Assay used: immunoSEQ multiplex PCR; TCRdb lists only in-frame clones, some missing. This sample has over 200,000 clones, with more than 75% found just once. The specimen sequenced was peripheral blood. These receptors originate from a man in his forties with active or convalescent COVID-19.

The genes are TRBV4-1 and TRBJ1-2, with 7 bases that match TRBD1. The CDR3 runs 17 residues. V trimming: 3 bases; J trimming: 3 bases; junction bases outside the gene matches: 13. The germline gives CDR1 MGHRA, CDR2 YSYEKL. The CDR3 coding sequence is TGCGCCAGCAGCCAGGGGAAAGGGGGCGAGATGGACTATGGCTACACCTTC. This gives the protein CASSQGKGGEMDYGYTF.

V is TRBV19 and J is TRBJ2-1, with 8 bases matching TRBD2. Germline CDR1 reads LNHDA; CDR2 reads SQIVND (reference sequence). Trimming at V came to 2 bases and at J to 5 bases, leaving 8 bases not matched to a gene. The CDR3 runs to 16 residues. This chain's CDR3 is CASSILSSGKNNEQFF. Written as DNA, the CDR3 is TGTGCCAGTAGTATATTGAGTAGCGGGAAAAACAATGAGCAGTTCTTC.

The CDR3 is CASSPSGYSNEKLFF. Written as DNA, the CDR3 is TGTGCCAGTAGCCCTTCCGGTTACAGTAATGAAAAACTGTTTTTT. The chain is built from TRBV19 and TRBJ1-4; no clear D. V was cut by 6 bases and J by 4 bases, with 15 bases left in between. The CDR3 consists of 15 residues. Germline V CDR1 and CDR2: LNHDA, SQIVND (reference sequence). Based on the CDR3 plus reference TRBV19 and TRBJ1-4, the full variable domain is DGGITQSPKYLFRKEGQNVTLSCEQNLNHDAMYWYRQDPGQGLRLIYYSQIVNDFQKGDIAEGYSVSREKKESFPLTVTSAQKNPTAFYLCASSPSGYSNEKLFFGSGTQLSVL.

V is TRBV19 and J is TRBJ2-7, with TRBD1 identical over 8 bases. CDR3 size: 14 residues. Germline V gene lookup returns CDR1 LNHDA and CDR2 SQIVND (reference sequence). Trimming cost V 8 bases and J 0 bases; bases outside gene matches: 6. CDR3 sequence: CASRTGGYSYEQYF. In DNA, the CDR3 is TGTGCCAGTCGAACAGGGGGTTACTCCTACGAGCAGTACTTC.

The chain links TRBV28 to TRBJ1-4; 8 bases match TRBD1. Germline loops: CDR1 MDHEN, CDR2 SYDVKM. The V segment lost 5 bases and the J segment 8 bases; nucleotides outside the gene matches: 4. The CDR3 is 13 amino acids. CDR3 loop: CASSTTGGEKLFF. The CDR3 region has the DNA TGTGCCAGCAGTACCACAGGGGGAGAAAAACTGTTTTTT.

This clone was observed a few times. The rearrangement uses TRBV7-9 and TRBJ2-7; 8 bases match TRBD1. The V gene's germline CDR1 is SEHNR and CDR2 FQNEAQ (reference sequence). The CDR3 is 14 amino acids. V lost 5 bases and J lost 5; bases outside the gene matches: 8. In DNA, the CDR3 is TGTGCCAGCAGCCCCCAGGGCAGGGGGCACGAGCAGTACTTC. This sequence encodes CASSPQGRGHEQYF.

The chain links TRBV3-1 (or the pseudogene TRBV3-2) to TRBJ2-7; 10 nucleotides line up with TRBD1. This CDR3 comprises 15 residues. Per germline, CDR1 LGHDT and CDR2 YNNKEL (reference sequence). V lost 4 bases and J lost 1; bases outside the gene matches: 4. This CDR3 reads CASSPSGQGSYEQYF. CDR3 sequence (DNA): TGTGCCAGCAGCCCCTCGGGACAGGGGTCCTACGAGCAGTACTTC.

V and J are TRBV5-1 and TRBJ2-7; 7 bases fit TRBD1. CDR1 and CDR2 (germline): SGHRS, YFSETQ. Unmatched junction bases numbered 7, after V lost 4 bases and J lost 0 bases. This CDR3 contains 15 residues. CDR3 bases: TGCGCCAGCAGCACCCGACAGGGTACCTCCTACGAGCAGTACTTC. It codes for CASSTRQGTSYEQYF.

With respect to this clone: This sample includes further DNA sequences coding for the same CDR3. J is TRBJ2-2 and V is TRBV7-3; D may be TRBD1 (5 bases). Trimming took off 2 bases at V and 0 bases at J, with 7 bases between the two ends. CDR3 size: 15 residues. CDR1 and CDR2 from the germline V gene are SGHTA and FQGTGA. The CDR3: CASSLQGTNTGELFF. The CDR3 DNA sequence: TGTGCCAGCAGCTTACAGGGCACGAACACCGGGGAGCTGTTTTTT.

This rearrangement joins TRBV27 to TRBJ2-5; D is unclear. Germline V lookup: CDR1 MNHEY, CDR2 SMNVEV (reference sequence). The V gene lost 2 bases and the J gene lost 5 bases, with 9 bases spanning the gap. This CDR3 comprises 13 residues. The CDR3 DNA reads TGTGCCAGCAGTTTAACCGGTTACGAGACCCAGTACTTC. It yields the protein CASSLTGYETQYF.

About this clone: The sample carries other DNA sequences with the same CDR3. The V call is TRBV5-1, the J call TRBJ1-2, with 8 nucleotides matching TRBD1. From germline, CDR1 is SGHRS and CDR2 YFSETQ. This CDR3 comprises 15 residues. V gave up 1 base and J gave up 2 bases; unmatched junction bases: 4. CDR3 residues: CASSLQGQGNYGYTF. The CDR3 DNA reads TGCGCCAGCAGCTTGCAAGGACAGGGAAACTATGGCTACACCTTC.

This chain uses TRBV14 with TRBJ1-3; D gene uncertain. Trimming stripped 0 bases from V and 4 bases from J, with 13 bases between. The germline V gene encodes CDR1 SGHDN and CDR2 FVKESK. The CDR3 extends over 16 amino acids. The CDR3 here is CASSQDRARRGNTIYF. The CDR3 nucleotides are TGTGCCAGCAGCCAAGATCGGGCTAGGAGGGGAAACACCATATATTTT.

The rearrangement uses TRBV19 and TRBJ2-3, with 8 nucleotides matching TRBD1. The germline V gene has CDR1 LNHDA and CDR2 SQIVND (reference sequence). V was pared by 6 bases and J by 7 bases, with 12 bases of the junction left unmatched. The CDR3 has 15 amino acids. Written as DNA, the CDR3 is TGTGCCAGTAGCTACCCGGGGCAGGGGGCAAATACGCAGTATTTT. Its translation is CASSYPGQGANTQYF. Combining the CDR3 with reference TRBV19 and TRBJ2-3 gives the whole variable domain DGGITQSPKYLFRKEGQNVTLSCEQNLNHDAMYWYRQDPGQGLRLIYYSQIVNDFQKGDIAEGYSVSREKKESFPLTVTSAQKNPTAFYLCASSYPGQGANTQYFGPGTRLTVL.

This chain connects TRBV5-6 to TRBJ2-7; 7 bases agree with TRBD1. Trimming took 2 bases from V and 3 from J; bases not matched to a gene: 2. This CDR3 has 13 residues. Germline-derived CDR1 and CDR2 are SGHDT and YYEEEE. The CDR3 DNA is TGTGCCAGCAGCTTAAGACAGGGCTACGAGCAGTACTTC. As protein: CASSLRQGYEQYF.

This clone was seen a few times. The chain recombines TRBV5-1 with TRBJ2-5; 10 bases are shared with TRBD2. Germline V gives CDR1 SGHRS, CDR2 YFSETQ. With V trimmed by 0 bases and J by 5 bases, 4 bases remained unmatched. This CDR3 is 15 amino acids long. The CDR3 bases are TGCGCCAGCAGCTTGGCAGCGGGAGGGCCGGAGACCCAGTACTTC. Translated: CASSLAAGGPETQYF.

The genes are TRBV28 and TRBJ2-1; D unclear. The CDR3 covers 16 residues. CDR1 MDHEN and CDR2 SYDVKM come from the germline V gene. Trimming left V 4 bases short and J 3 bases short, with 16 bases between. CDR3 region: CASSSSQSRFYNEQFF. In nucleotides, the CDR3 is TGTGCCAGCAGTTCCAGCCAATCTAGATTCTACAATGAGCAGTTCTTC.

This clone was detected a few times. The chain joins TRBV5-4 to TRBJ2-5, with D maybe TRBD2 (5 bases). The CDR3 is 14 amino acids. Deletions cut 2 bases from V and 5 bases from J, with 13 bases between. CDR1 is SGHNT, CDR2 YYREEE, per germline (reference sequence). As DNA, the CDR3 is TGTGCCAGCAGCTTAGGCCTAGCTATGGAGACCCAGTACTTC. Translation: CASSLGLAMETQYF.

The chain is built from TRBV28 and TRBJ1-2; D call uncertain. The CDR3 sequence is 17 residues long. In germline, CDR1 is MDHEN, CDR2 SYDVKM. V was trimmed by 2 bases and J by 2 bases, leaving 18 bases between them. The CDR3 here is CASSLGEDRVHNYGYTF. In nucleotides, the CDR3 is TGTGCCAGCAGTTTAGGAGAGGATCGGGTTCACAACTATGGCTACACCTTC.

The chain joins TRBV11-2 to TRBJ1-3, with 10 positions matching TRBD1. V shed 5 bases, J shed 8 bases, and the junction held 3 bases outside the gene matches. Germline CDR1 reads SGHAT; CDR2 reads FQNNGV. This CDR3 comprises 13 residues. The CDR3 DNA sequence: TGTGCCAGCAGCCGGGACAGGGGAGACACCATATATTTT. Residues: CASSRDRGDTIYF.

The chain combines TRBV6-1 with TRBJ2-5, with 8 positions matching TRBD2. The trim removed 2 bases at V and 1 base at J, leaving 3 bases unmatched. The CDR3 loop spans 15 amino acids. Germline CDR1 is MNHNS and CDR2 is SASEGT. Written as DNA, the CDR3 is TGTGCCAGCAGTGAAATAGCGGGATCCCAAGAGACCCAGTACTTC. It translates to CASSEIAGSQETQYF.

V gene TRBV5-1 combines with J gene TRBJ1-1; no clear D. The CDR3 sequence is 15 residues long. CDR1 is SGHRS and CDR2 is YFSETQ in the germline V gene. V lost 2 bases, J lost 3 bases, and 14 bases lay in between. The CDR3 nucleotides are TGCGCCAGCAGCTTAGTGTCCGGGGTCGACACTGAAGCTTTCTTT. Its protein product is CASSLVSGVDTEAFF.

The gene calls are TRBV27 and TRBJ1-3, with TRBD1 matching over 10 bases. The CDR3 sequence is 16 residues long. Germline CDR1 and CDR2: MNHEY and SMNVEV (reference sequence). With V trimmed by 4 bases and J by 3 bases, 6 bases remained unmatched. The CDR3 protein is CASSSRTGGLGNTIYF. The CDR3 DNA follows: TGTGCCAGCAGTTCCAGGACAGGGGGACTTGGAAACACCATATATTTT.

The J gene is TRBJ1-1, the V gene TRBV6-5, with 8 bases matching TRBD1. J lost 5 bases, V lost 7 bases, and 9 bases had no gene match. In germline, CDR1 is MNHEY, CDR2 SVGAGI. The length of the CDR3 is 14 residues. In nucleotides, the CDR3 is TGTGCCAGCACCATAGGACAGGGTACTACTGAAGCTTTCTTT. Translated: CASTIGQGTTEAFF.

This clone appeared a single time. The rearrangement uses TRBV5-1 and TRBJ1-1, with 9 bases fitting TRBD1. V gave up 0 bases and J gave up 6 bases; unmatched junction bases: 6. The CDR3 totals 15 residues. CDR1 is SGHRS, CDR2 YFSETQ, per germline. In DNA form, the CDR3 reads TGCGCCAGCAGCTTGGATTTGGGACAGGGTGCTGAAGCTTTCTTT. It codes for CASSLDLGQGAEAFF.